This T cell receptor beta chain originates from a study of blood T cells in healthy people across ages. In the case of this clonotype: No antigen is known for it.

Ten milliliters of peripheral blood were drawn from each donor. Broader study findings: Getting older went along with TCR beta diversity per million T cells dropping roughly linearly.

Primed by a sample-barcoded 5' primer and a J-beta primer mix, a second PCR proceeded for about 7 to 12 cycles. From the 5' RACE reads, TCRdb called clonotypes with MiXCR, one entry per CDR3 protein. Among about a million distinct CDR3 sequences listed, roughly 52% were seen once. The CDR3 sequence is 15 residues long. V lost 3 bases, J lost 2 bases, and 11 bases lay in between. Per germline, CDR1 MNHNS and CDR2 SASEGT. The sequencing sample was made of blood. The chain combines TRBV6-1 with TRBJ1-3; weak D call: TRBD1 (6 bases). This TCR was recovered from a man aged 30 to 45 in good health. CDR3 amino acids: CASSDTQGAGNTIYF. CDR3 nucleotide sequence: TGTGCCAGCAGTGATACACAGGGAGCTGGAAACACCATATATTTT.